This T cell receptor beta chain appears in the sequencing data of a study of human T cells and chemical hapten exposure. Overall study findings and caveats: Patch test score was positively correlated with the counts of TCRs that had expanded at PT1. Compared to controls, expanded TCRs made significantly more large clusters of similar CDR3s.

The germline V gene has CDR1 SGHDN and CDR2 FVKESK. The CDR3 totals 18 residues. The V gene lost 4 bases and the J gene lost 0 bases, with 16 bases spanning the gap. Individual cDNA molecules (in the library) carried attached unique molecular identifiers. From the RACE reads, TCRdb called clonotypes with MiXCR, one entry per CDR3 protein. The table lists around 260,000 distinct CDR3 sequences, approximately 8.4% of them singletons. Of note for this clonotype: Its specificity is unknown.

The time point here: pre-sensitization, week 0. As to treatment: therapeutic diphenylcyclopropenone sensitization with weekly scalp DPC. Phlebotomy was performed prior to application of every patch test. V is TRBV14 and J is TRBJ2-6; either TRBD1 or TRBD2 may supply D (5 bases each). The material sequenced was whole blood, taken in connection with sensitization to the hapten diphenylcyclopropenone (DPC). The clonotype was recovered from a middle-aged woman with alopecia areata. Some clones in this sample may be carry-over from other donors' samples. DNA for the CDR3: TGTGCCAGCAGCCCCGGGGCAAGGATATCCTCTGGGGCCAACGTCCTGACTTTC. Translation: CASSPGARISSGANVLTF.